The clone carrying this T cell receptor beta chain came up a few times. Its antigen remains unidentified. The data were taken from a study of T cells after yellow fever vaccination. Across the whole study: SMART-Seq v4 Ultra Low Input handled preparation of low-cell-number fractions. Overall study findings and caveats: On re-exposure, the response was weaker but peaked faster, at day 5 versus 15. Repertoires obtained by FACS sorting could include abundant clonotypes that entered as contaminants from the bulk population.

TCRdb called the 5' RACE reads again in MiXCR, with one record for every CDR3 protein. The table records some 500,000 distinct CDR3 sequences, about 13% of them present only once. Trimming took off 4 bases at V and 0 bases at J, with 20 bases between the two ends. The CDR3 sequence is 18 residues long. CDR1 is SGHAT, CDR2 FQNNGV, per germline. The sequence was collected from a man aged 25-40 years who received the YFV17D yellow fever vaccine. This rearrangement joins TRBV11-2 to TRBJ2-3; tentatively, D is TRBD1 or TRBD2 (5 bases each). This material consisted of PBMCs, taken on the day of the yellow fever booster vaccination. CDR3 amino acids: CASSSAGTLFSSTDTQYF. The CDR3 DNA follows: TGTGCCAGCAGCTCCGCAGGGACCCTTTTCTCTAGCACAGATACGCAGTATTTT.